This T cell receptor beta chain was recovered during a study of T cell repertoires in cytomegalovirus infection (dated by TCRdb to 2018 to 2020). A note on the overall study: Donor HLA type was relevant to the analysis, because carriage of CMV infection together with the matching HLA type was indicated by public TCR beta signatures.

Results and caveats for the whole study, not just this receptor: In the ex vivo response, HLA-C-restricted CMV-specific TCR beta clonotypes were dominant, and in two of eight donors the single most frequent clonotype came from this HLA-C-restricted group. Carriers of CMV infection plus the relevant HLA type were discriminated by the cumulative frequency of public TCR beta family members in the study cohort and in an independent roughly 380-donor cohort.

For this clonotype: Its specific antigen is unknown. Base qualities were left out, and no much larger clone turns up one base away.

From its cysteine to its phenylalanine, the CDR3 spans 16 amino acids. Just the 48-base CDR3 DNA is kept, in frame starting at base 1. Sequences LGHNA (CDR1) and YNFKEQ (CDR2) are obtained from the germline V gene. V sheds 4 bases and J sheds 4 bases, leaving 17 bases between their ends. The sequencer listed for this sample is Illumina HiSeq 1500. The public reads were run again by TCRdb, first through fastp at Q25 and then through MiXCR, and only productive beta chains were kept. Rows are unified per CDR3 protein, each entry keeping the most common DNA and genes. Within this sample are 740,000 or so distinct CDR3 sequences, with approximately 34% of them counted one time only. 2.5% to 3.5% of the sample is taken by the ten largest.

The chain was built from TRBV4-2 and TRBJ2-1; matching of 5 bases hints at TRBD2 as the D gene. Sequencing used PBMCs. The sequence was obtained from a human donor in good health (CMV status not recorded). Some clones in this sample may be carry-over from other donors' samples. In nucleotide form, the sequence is TGTGCCAGCAGCCCACAACCAGAGAGGGTTTACAATGAGCAGTTCTTC. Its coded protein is CASSPQPERVYNEQFF.